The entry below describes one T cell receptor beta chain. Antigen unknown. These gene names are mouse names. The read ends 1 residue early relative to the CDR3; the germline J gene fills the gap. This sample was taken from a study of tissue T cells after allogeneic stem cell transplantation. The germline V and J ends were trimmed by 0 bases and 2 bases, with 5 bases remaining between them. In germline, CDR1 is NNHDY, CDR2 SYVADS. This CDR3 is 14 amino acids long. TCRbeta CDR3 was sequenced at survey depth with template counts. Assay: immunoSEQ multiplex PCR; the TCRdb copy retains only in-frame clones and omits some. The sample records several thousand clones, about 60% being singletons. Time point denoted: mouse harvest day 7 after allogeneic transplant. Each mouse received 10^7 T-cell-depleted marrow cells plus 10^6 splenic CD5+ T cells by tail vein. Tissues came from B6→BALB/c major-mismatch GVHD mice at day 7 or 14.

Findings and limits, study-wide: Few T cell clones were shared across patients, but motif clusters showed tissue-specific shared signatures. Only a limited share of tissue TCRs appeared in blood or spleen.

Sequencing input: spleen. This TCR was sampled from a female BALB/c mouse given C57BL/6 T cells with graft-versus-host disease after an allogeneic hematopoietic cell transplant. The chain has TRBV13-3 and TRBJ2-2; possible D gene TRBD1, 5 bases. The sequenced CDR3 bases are TGTGCCAGCAGTGATGCAGGGAACACCGGGCAGCTCTAC. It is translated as CASSDAGNTGQLY. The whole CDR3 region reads CASSDAGNTGQLYF.